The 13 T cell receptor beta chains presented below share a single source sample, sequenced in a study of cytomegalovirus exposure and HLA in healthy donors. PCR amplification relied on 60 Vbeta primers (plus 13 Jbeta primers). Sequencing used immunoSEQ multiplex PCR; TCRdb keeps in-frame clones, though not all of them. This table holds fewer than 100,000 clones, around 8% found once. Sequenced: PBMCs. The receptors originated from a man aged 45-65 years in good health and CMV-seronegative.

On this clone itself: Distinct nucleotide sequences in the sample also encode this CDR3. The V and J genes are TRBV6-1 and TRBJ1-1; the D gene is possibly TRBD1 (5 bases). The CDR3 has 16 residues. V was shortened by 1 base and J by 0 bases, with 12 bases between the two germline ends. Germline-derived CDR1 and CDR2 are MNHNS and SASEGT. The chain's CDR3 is CASSEGGGYMNTEAFF. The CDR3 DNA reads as TGTGCCAGCAGTGAAGGGGGGGGTTACATGAACACTGAAGCTTTCTTT.

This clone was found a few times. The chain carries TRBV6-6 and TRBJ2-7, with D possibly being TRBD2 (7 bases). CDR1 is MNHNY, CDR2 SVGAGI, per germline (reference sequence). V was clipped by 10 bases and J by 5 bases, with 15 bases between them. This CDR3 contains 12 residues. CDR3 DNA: TGTGCCACCCGAGGGGGAGGGGACGAGCAGTACTTC. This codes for CATRGGGDEQYF.

The CDR3 DNA reads as TGTGCCACCGAAAGGGATAGGACAGGGGGTGGCGATACGCAGTATTTT. Protein: CATERDRTGGGDTQYF. The rearrangement uses TRBV10-3 and TRBJ2-3, with 10 bases aligning to TRBD1. Trimming at V came to 10 bases and at J to 6 bases, leaving 16 bases not matched to a gene. This CDR3 comprises 16 residues. Germline assignment: CDR1 ENHRY and CDR2 SYGVKD.

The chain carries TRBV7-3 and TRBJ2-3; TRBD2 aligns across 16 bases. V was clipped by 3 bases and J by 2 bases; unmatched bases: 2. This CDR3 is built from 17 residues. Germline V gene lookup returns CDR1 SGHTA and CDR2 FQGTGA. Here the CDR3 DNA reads TGTGCCAGCAGCTTGGGACTAGCGGGAGGGTCCACAGATACGCAGTATTTT. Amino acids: CASSLGLAGGSTDTQYF.

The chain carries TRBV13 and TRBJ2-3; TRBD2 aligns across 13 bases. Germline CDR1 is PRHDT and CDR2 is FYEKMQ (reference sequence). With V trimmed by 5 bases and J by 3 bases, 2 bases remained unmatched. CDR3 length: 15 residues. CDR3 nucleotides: TGTGCCAGCAGCAGACTAGCGGGAGGAACAGATACGCAGTATTTT. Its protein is CASSRLAGGTDTQYF.

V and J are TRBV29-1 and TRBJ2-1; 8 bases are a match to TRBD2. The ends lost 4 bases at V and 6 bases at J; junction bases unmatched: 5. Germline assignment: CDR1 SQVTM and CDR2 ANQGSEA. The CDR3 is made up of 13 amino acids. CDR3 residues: CSVALGLVNEQFF. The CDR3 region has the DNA TGCAGCGTTGCCTTGGGACTAGTCAATGAGCAGTTCTTC.

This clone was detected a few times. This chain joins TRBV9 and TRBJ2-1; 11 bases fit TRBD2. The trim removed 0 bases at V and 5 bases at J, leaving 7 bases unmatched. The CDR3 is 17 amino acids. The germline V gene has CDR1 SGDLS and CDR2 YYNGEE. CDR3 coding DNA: TGTGCCAGCAGCGTAGTTGGTAGCGGGAGGGCGAACAATGAGCAGTTCTTC. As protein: CASSVVGSGRANNEQFF.

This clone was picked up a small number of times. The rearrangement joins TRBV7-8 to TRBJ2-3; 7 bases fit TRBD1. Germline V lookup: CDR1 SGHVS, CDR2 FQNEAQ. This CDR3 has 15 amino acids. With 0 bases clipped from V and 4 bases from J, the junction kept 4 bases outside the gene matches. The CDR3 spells CASSLAGGVADTQYF. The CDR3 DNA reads TGTGCCAGCAGCTTAGCAGGGGGCGTCGCAGATACGCAGTATTTT.

The chain's CDR3 is CASSKDGLAGPTDTQYF. CDR3 DNA sequence: TGTGCCAGCAGCAAAGACGGGCTAGCGGGACCCACAGATACGCAGTATTTT. The chain is built from TRBV21-1 and TRBJ2-3; the D call in the table, TRBD2, was not verified against the DNA. TRBV21-1 is a known pseudogene. This CDR3 comprises 17 residues.

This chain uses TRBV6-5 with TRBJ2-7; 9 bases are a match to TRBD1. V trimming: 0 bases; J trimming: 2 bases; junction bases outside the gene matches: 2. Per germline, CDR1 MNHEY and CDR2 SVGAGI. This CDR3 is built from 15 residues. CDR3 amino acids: CASSYSGQGAYEQYF. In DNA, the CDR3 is TGTGCCAGCAGTTACTCGGGACAGGGCGCCTACGAGCAGTACTTC.

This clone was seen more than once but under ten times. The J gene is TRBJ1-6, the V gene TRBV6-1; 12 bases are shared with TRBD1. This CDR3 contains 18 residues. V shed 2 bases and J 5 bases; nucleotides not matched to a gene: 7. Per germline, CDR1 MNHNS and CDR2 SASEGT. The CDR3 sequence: CASSERDRGRNHNSPLHF. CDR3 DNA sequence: TGTGCCAGCAGTGAAAGGGACAGGGGGCGCAACCATAATTCACCCCTCCACTTT.

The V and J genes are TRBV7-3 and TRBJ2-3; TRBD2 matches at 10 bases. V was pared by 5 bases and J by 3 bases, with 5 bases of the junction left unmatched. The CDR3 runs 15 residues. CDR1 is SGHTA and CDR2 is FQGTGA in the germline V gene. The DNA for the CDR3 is TGTGCCAGCAGCCCGCTAGCGGGAGCGACAGATACGCAGTATTTT. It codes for CASSPLAGATDTQYF.

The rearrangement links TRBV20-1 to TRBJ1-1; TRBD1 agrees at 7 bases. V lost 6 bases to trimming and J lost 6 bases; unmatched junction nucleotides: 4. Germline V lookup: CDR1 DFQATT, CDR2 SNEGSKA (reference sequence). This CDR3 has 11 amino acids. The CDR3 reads CSAGRGPEAFF. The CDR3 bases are TGCAGTGCCGGTAGGGGGCCTGAAGCTTTCTTT.